This is a list of T cell receptor beta chains from one sample in a study of yellow fever vaccine responses in identical twins. TCRdb recomputed calls from the RT-PCR reads with MiXCR, one row per CDR3 protein. The data show 9,500 to 11,000 distinct CDR3 sequences, around 77% seen once. The starting material was T cells from blood (PBMCs), unsorted or a sorted subset (not recorded which), obtained before or after yellow fever vaccination (not recorded which). The receptors here all came from a woman in her late teens or twenties who received the yellow fever vaccine. The CDR3 runs from the conserved cysteine through the conserved F or W. A D gene is named only where the DNA matches it firmly. Size values are once, few and many counts, or a class for expanded clones, and some rows have none.

d_call	v_call	j_call	clone_size	cdr3_aa	cdr3_nt
-	TRBV4-2	TRBJ1-2	-	CASSQPHAQSYGYTF	TGTGCCAGCAGCCAACCTCACGCTCAGTCGTATGGCTACACCTTC
TRBD1	TRBV11-1	TRBJ1-1	-	CASSYGQGVITEAFF	TGTGCCAGCAGCTATGGACAGGGGGTAATCACTGAAGCTTTCTTT
-	TRBV6-1	TRBJ2-1	-	CARNRWMGIYNEQFF	TGTGCCAGAAACAGGTGGATGGGGATCTACAATGAGCAGTTCTTC
TRBD2	TRBV2	TRBJ2-1	-	CASSSSGRAVGEQFF	TGTGCCAGCAGTTCTAGCGGGAGGGCCGTTGGAGAGCAGTTCTTC
-	TRBV29-1	TRBJ2-7	few	CSVGGGTYEQYF	TGCAGCGTTGGGGGCGGCACCTACGAGCAGTACTTC
-	TRBV29-1	TRBJ1-1	-	CSVDWQGNTEAFF	TGCAGCGTTGATTGGCAGGGGAACACTGAAGCTTTCTTT
-	TRBV11-3	TRBJ2-7	few	CASSLVVEIGSYEQYF	TGTGCCAGCAGCTTAGTTGTGGAAATTGGATCCTACGAGCAGTACTTC
-	TRBV12-3/TRBV12-4	TRBJ2-5	-	CASSLASQETQYF	TGTGCCAGCAGTTTGGCTAGTCAAGAGACCCAGTACTTC
-	TRBV13	TRBJ2-3	-	CASSPERGGDTQYF	TGTGCCAGCAGCCCGGAAAGGGGAGGAGATACGCAGTATTTT
TRBD2	TRBV29-1	TRBJ2-5	once	CSVEDGAGETQYF	TGCAGCGTTGAAGATGGAGCGGGGGAGACCCAGTACTTC
-	TRBV19	TRBJ1-2	-	CASSISASNYGYTF	TGTGCCAGTAGTATATCGGCCTCTAACTATGGCTACACCTTC
-	TRBV6-2/TRBV6-3	TRBJ1-6	-	CASSYGDNTPLHF	TGTGCCAGCAGTTATGGGGACAATACACCCCTCCACTTT
-	TRBV29-1	TRBJ1-2	-	CSVQRERYGYTF	TGCAGCGTCCAAAGAGAGCGCTATGGCTACACCTTC
-	TRBV6-2/TRBV6-3	TRBJ2-7	-	CASSYEYEQYF	TGTGCCAGCAGTTACGAGTACGAGCAGTACTTC
TRBD2	TRBV11-1	TRBJ2-1	-	CASSLPTGTSGGNEQFF	TGTGCCAGCAGCTTACCTACCGGGACTAGCGGGGGTAATGAGCAGTTCTTC
-	TRBV15	TRBJ2-7	-	CATSRDSVGSYEQYF	TGTGCCACCAGCAGAGATTCGGTCGGCTCCTACGAGCAGTACTTC
-	TRBV6-2/TRBV6-3	TRBJ1-3	-	CASSSDTSGNTIYF	TGTGCCAGCAGTTCCGACACCTCTGGAAACACCATATATTTT
TRBD2	TRBV7-6	TRBJ2-1	few	CASSLVSPTSGGPYNEQFF	TGTGCCAGCAGCTTAGTCTCCCCGACTAGCGGGGGGCCCTACAATGAGCAGTTCTTC
-	TRBV5-1	TRBJ2-1	few	CASSSTTGPLDNEQFF	TGCGCCAGCAGCTCCACGACCGGTCCTCTGGACAATGAGCAGTTCTTC
-	TRBV29-1	TRBJ1-5	-	CSVESGDNQPQHF	TGCAGCGTTGAATCGGGGGACAATCAGCCCCAGCATTTT
-	TRBV2	TRBJ2-1	-	CASKVQTGFF	TGTGCCAGCAAGGTGCAGACTGGGTTCTTC
-	TRBV7-2	TRBJ1-2	-	CASSLAGGGGSYHGYTF	TGTGCCAGCAGCTTAGCAGGCGGGGGGGGGTCTTATCATGGCTACACCTTC
-	TRBV3-1	TRBJ1-6	-	CASSPPPGTSSYNSPLHF	TGTGCCAGCAGCCCCCCCCCGGGAACGAGCTCCTATAATTCACCCCTCCACTTT
-	TRBV20-1	TRBJ2-7	-	CSVPTNSYEQYF	TGCAGTGTCCCGACTAACTCCTACGAGCAGTACTTC
-	TRBV11-2	TRBJ2-1	-	CASSAGDNEQFF	TGTGCCAGCAGCGCTGGGGACAATGAGCAGTTCTTC
-	TRBV4-2	TRBJ1-6	-	CASSRGWNTHNSPLHF	TGTGCCAGCAGCCGGGGGTGGAACACCCATAATTCACCCCTCCACTTT
TRBD1	TRBV11-1	TRBJ1-5	few	CASSFGTGNQPQHF	TGTGCCAGCAGCTTTGGGACAGGGAATCAGCCCCAGCATTTT
-	TRBV29-1	TRBJ2-7	-	CSVGLAGEQYF	TGCAGCGTTGGGTTAGCTGGCGAGCAGTACTTC
-	TRBV29-1	TRBJ1-4	-	CSVEYGSNEKLFF	TGCAGCGTTGAATACGGGTCTAATGAAAAACTGTTTTTT
-	TRBV20-1	TRBJ2-1	-	CSALPLGSEQFF	TGCAGTGCTTTACCCTTAGGGAGCGAGCAGTTCTTC
-	TRBV6-2/TRBV6-3	TRBJ2-7	few	CASSYSWGRVDEQYF	TGTGCCAGCAGTTACTCGTGGGGCAGGGTAGACGAGCAGTACTTC
-	TRBV13	TRBJ2-1	-	CASNGGYNEQFF	TGTGCCAGCAACGGGGGCTACAATGAGCAGTTCTTC
TRBD2	TRBV12-3/TRBV12-4	TRBJ2-5	-	CASSLQRELQETQYF	TGTGCCAGCAGTTTACAGCGGGAGTTACAAGAGACCCAGTACTTC
-	TRBV12-3/TRBV12-4	TRBJ1-5	-	CASTQGGDLSNQPQHF	TGTGCCAGCACCCAAGGGGGTGATCTTAGCAATCAGCCCCAGCATTTT
-	TRBV4-1	TRBJ1-3	-	CASSRMILTEGGNTIYF	TGCGCCAGCAGCCGCATGATACTGACAGAAGGGGGAAACACCATATATTTT
TRBD2	TRBV9	TRBJ2-3	-	CASSVVSGDVDTQYF	TGTGCCAGCAGCGTAGTTAGCGGGGACGTTGATACGCAGTATTTT
-	TRBV4-1	TRBJ2-1	-	CASSQEWSGLIYNEQFF	TGCGCCAGCAGCCAAGAGTGGTCGGGCTTGATATACAATGAGCAGTTCTTC
-	TRBV7-9	TRBJ2-1	-	CASSLGIGGNEQFF	TGTGCCAGCAGCTTAGGAATAGGCGGCAATGAGCAGTTCTTC
-	TRBV27	TRBJ2-5	-	CASSSSGTLGGTQYF	TGTGCCAGCAGTTCGTCCGGGACGCTAGGGGGGACCCAGTACTTC
-	TRBV5-5	TRBJ1-1	few	CASSQQGIVAEAFF	TGTGCCAGCAGCCAACAGGGTATCGTGGCTGAAGCTTTCTTT
-	TRBV2	TRBJ2-7	-	CASSEVGSGPYEQYF	TGTGCCAGCAGTGAAGTCGGTAGCGGTCCCTACGAGCAGTACTTC
TRBD2	TRBV6-5	TRBJ2-3	-	CASSWAGEGTDTQYF	TGTGCCAGCAGTTGGGCGGGAGAGGGCACAGATACGCAGTATTTT
TRBD1	TRBV7-9	TRBJ1-1	-	CASSPGQGFLTEAFF	TGTGCCAGCAGCCCAGGACAGGGGTTTTTGACTGAAGCTTTCTTT
-	TRBV15	TRBJ1-2	-	CATSRGYGYTF	TGTGCCACCTCTCGGGGCTATGGCTACACCTTC
TRBD1	TRBV14	TRBJ1-2	few	CASSPRGQGYGYTF	TGTGCCAGCAGCCCCCGGGGACAGGGATATGGCTACACCTTC
-	TRBV6-2/TRBV6-3	TRBJ2-3	-	CASTHGDTQYF	TGTGCCAGCACCCACGGTGATACGCAGTATTTT
-	TRBV11-1	TRBJ1-6	-	CASSSRTANNSPLHF	TGTGCCAGCAGCTCGCGGACTGCCAATAATTCACCCCTCCACTTT